The T cell receptor (beta chain) under discussion was sequenced for a study of T cells in Graves' hyperthyroidism and ophthalmopathy. This clonotype was counted a few times. Antigen specificity is unknown. Study-wide results and caveats: Ophthalmopathy and stable hyperthyroidism were separated by a 13 V-J model. Blood also held most thyroid clonotypes expanded beyond 0.001.

Germline CDR1 is MDHEN and CDR2 is SYDVKM. CDR3 length equals 17 residues. Trimming removed 2 bases from V and 8 bases from J, with 19 bases in between. Authors of the study amplified TCR beta CDR3 regions from RNA transcripts. The HTBI primer set drove a first-round RT-PCR of the TCR CDR3. MiXCR, run by TCRdb on the multiplex PCR reads, gives a single entry per CDR3 protein. This table has about 380,000 distinct CDR3 sequences, about a fifth appearing once. Active moderate-to-severe ophthalmopathy, Clinical Activity Score at least 3, NOSPECS at least 4, under 3 months' duration. The TCR sequence derives from a man younger than 35 with Graves' ophthalmopathy. The sequenced sample consisted of blood. This rearrangement joins TRBV28 to TRBJ1-6; D might be TRBD1 (5 bases). CDR3 protein: CASSLLQQELGDSPLHF. CDR3 bases: TGTGCCAGCAGTTTACTTCAACAGGAGCTCGGGGATTCACCCCTCCACTTT. Drawing the rest from reference TRBV28 and TRBJ1-6, the complete variable domain is DVKVTQSSRYLVKRTGEKVFLECVQDMDHENMFWYRQDPGLGLRLIYFSYDVKMKEKGDIPEGYSVSREKKERFSLILESASTNQTSMYLCASSLLQQELGDSPLHFGNGTRLTVT.